This T cell receptor beta chain is from a study of cytomegalovirus exposure and HLA in healthy donors. In the PCR, 60 Vbeta and 13 Jbeta primers were used. TCRdb's table, derived via immunoSEQ multiplex PCR, lists solely in-frame clones and lacks some. The sample has 150,000 to 200,000 clones; about 80% are singletons. This CDR3 comprises 13 residues. Germline CDR1 SGHTA, CDR2 FQGNSA. The V segment lost 5 bases and the J segment 7 bases; nucleotides outside the gene matches: 5. General observations from the study: Analyses of presence and absence presupposed an approximately uniform sequencing depth across donors. Upon later analysis, HLA-associated TCR beta chains proved more clonally expanded than other, equally common chains. With later analysis, a missense DCLRE1C variant became linked to TCR beta V- and J-gene trimming. The study flagged 150 to 200 TCR beta chains as cytomegalovirus-associated.

As regards this clone: Its cognate antigen is unknown.

Specimen: PBMCs. The chain recombines TRBV7-2 with TRBJ1-5; 7 bases line up with TRBD1. This TCR was recovered from a girl aged 10-17 years in good health and CMV-seropositive. The CDR3 sequence is CASSTDREQPQHF. DNA for the CDR3: TGTGCCAGCAGCACAGACAGGGAGCAGCCCCAGCATTTT.